One T cell receptor (beta chain) is described in this entry. Antigen specificity is unknown. The assay was immunoSEQ multiplex PCR, and TCRdb's table has in-frame clones only and misses some. The table has around 37,000 clones, around 67% seen once. Looked up from germline, CDR1 is LNHDA and CDR2 is SQIVND (reference sequence). The V end lost 2 bases, the J end lost 9 bases, and 8 bases lay between the germline ends. The CDR3 is 12 amino acids. The data stem from a study of vaccination effects on CD4 cells after COVID-19. General observations from the study: Late post-vaccination, clones induced by infection and those induced by vaccine underwent marked clonal contraction.

Expansion of antigen-specific CD4+ T cells with viral peptide pools was carried out by the ViraFEST assay before sequencing. After around nine days in culture, the CD4+ T cells were isolated. This person caught SARS-CoV-2 sometime from March to December 2020, and PCR testing confirmed the infection. The TCR sequence derives from a human donor who had a prior SARS-CoV-2 infection. Material: CD4+ T cells from PBMCs cultured with a peptide pool, obtained before COVID-19 vaccination. The chain links TRBV19 to TRBJ2-1, with D unresolved. CDR3 sequence: CASSIILGEQFF. The CDR3 DNA is TGTGCCAGTAGTATAATCCTTGGTGAGCAGTTCTTC.